Each of the 24 T cell receptor beta chains below was sequenced from the same sample in a study of blood T cell repertoires in COVID-19 (dated by TCRdb to the early 2020s). Receptor amplification or capture employed the immunoSEQ multiplex PCR assay. TCRdb holds this immuneACCESS table with in-frame rearrangements only. Some clones are missing; in checked studies, unresolved V genes explain under half, and the rest has no known cause. The sample includes approximately 140,000 clones, with just under 85% observed a single time. Approximately 2.7% of the sample belongs to the ten largest clones. The sequencing sample was made of peripheral blood. The receptors stem from a woman aged 40-49 years with active or convalescent COVID-19.

The chain uses TRBV19 and TRBJ1-4; D might be TRBD1 (5 bases). CDR1 LNHDA and CDR2 SQIVND come from the germline V gene (reference sequence). This CDR3 region has 16 residues. V was clipped by 9 bases and J by 1 base, with 18 bases between them. CDR3 loop: CASTDNPGLTNEKLFF. In DNA form, the CDR3 reads TGTGCCAGCACGGACAACCCCGGCTTAACTAATGAAAAACTGTTTTTT.

Points on this clone: An end of the junction does not agree with germline; a read error may underlie this. The chain carries TRBV10-3 and TRBJ2-3; 8 nucleotides match TRBD1. The CDR3 length is 15 residues. The germline V gene encodes CDR1 ENHRY and CDR2 SYGVKD. CDR3 nucleotides: TGTGCCATCAGTGCAGGGACAGGCGGCACAGATACGCGGTATTTT. This translates into CAISAGTGGTDTRYF.

The chain couples TRBV9 to TRBJ1-2; a possible D gene is TRBD1 (6 bases). The length of the CDR3 is 13 residues. Germline CDR1 reads SGDLS; CDR2 reads YYNGEE. Trimming took off 3 bases at V and 6 bases at J, with 12 bases between the two ends. In nucleotides, the CDR3 is TGTGCCAGCAGCGCTGGACAGAGAAATGGCTACACCTTC. Its translation: CASSAGQRNGYTF.

Only a few counts were recorded for this clone. J is TRBJ2-7 and V is TRBV5-1, with TRBD2 identical over 11 bases. This CDR3 comprises 15 residues. CDR1 and CDR2 (germline): SGHRS, YFSETQ. V lost 2 bases to trimming and J lost 4 bases; unmatched junction nucleotides: 5. The CDR3 region is CASSLLAGDSYEQYF. The DNA for the CDR3 is TGCGCCAGCAGCTTACTAGCGGGAGATTCATACGAGCAGTACTTC.

The chain couples TRBV28 to TRBJ2-5; no reliable D call. CDR1 is MDHEN, CDR2 SYDVKM, per germline. Trimming stripped 8 bases from V and 5 bases from J, with 18 bases between. The CDR3 covers 14 residues. This chain's CDR3 is CASRSRPVRETQYF. For the CDR3, the DNA is TGTGCCAGCCGAAGTCGGCCCGTCAGGGAGACCCAGTACTTC.

The chain carries TRBV2 and TRBJ2-3; D perhaps matches TRBD1 (5 bases). Germline CDR1 reads SNHLY; CDR2 reads FYNNEI. Trimming left V 7 bases short and J 4 bases short, with 9 bases between. The CDR3 is 12 residues long. The CDR3 sequence is CASITRADTQYF. CDR3 DNA sequence: TGTGCCAGCATTACCAGGGCAGATACGCAGTATTTT.

The chain joins TRBV28 to TRBJ1-5; tentatively, D is TRBD1 (6 bases). Germline CDR1 reads MDHEN; CDR2 reads SYDVKM. The CDR3 is 16 amino acids. V was trimmed by 6 bases and J by 1 base, leaving 16 bases between them. CDR3 coding DNA: TGTGCCAGCAGAACTCCGGGACACCTGAGCAATCAGCCCCAGCATTTT. Protein: CASRTPGHLSNQPQHF. Full variable domain (rest looked up from reference TRBV28 and TRBJ1-5): DVKVTQSSRYLVKRTGEKVFLECVQDMDHENMFWYRQDPGLGLRLIYFSYDVKMKEKGDIPEGYSVSREKKERFSLILESASTNQTSMYLCASRTPGHLSNQPQHFGDGTRLSIL.

The J gene is TRBJ2-5, the V gene TRBV7-2; D may be TRBD2 (6 bases). V lost 3 bases and J 2 bases, leaving 16 bases between the germline ends. This CDR3 has 16 residues. The germline CDR1 and CDR2 sequences are SGHTA and FQGNSA. The CDR3 protein is CASSLLGAGIQETQYF. As DNA, the CDR3 is TGTGCCAGCAGCTTGCTCGGCGCGGGGATACAAGAGACCCAGTACTTC. Full variable domain (missing parts from reference TRBV7-2 and TRBJ2-5): GAGVSQSPSNKVTEKGKDVELRCDPISGHTALYWYRQSLGQGLEFLIYFQGNSAPDKSGLPSDRFSAERTGGSVSTLTIQRTQQEDSAVYLCASSLLGAGIQETQYFGPGTRLLVL.

V gene TRBV5-5 combines with J gene TRBJ2-2, with D tentatively TRBD1 (5 bases). V lost 1 base and J 6 bases, leaving 13 bases between the germline ends. CDR1 is SGHKS and CDR2 is YYEKEE in the germline V gene (reference sequence). CDR3 length: 15 residues. The CDR3 spells CASSLTTVRAGELFF. CDR3 DNA sequence: TGTGCCAGCAGCTTGACGACGGTCAGGGCCGGGGAGCTGTTTTTT.

The chain uses TRBV6-1 and TRBJ2-5, with 12 bases fitting TRBD2. The germline V gene encodes CDR1 MNHNS and CDR2 SASEGT. The J segment lost 5 bases and the V segment lost 3 bases, leaving 4 bases of the junction unmatched. The CDR3 has 15 amino acids. CDR3 nucleotides: TGTGCCAGCAGTGAGACTAGCGGGGGTCGGGAGACCCAGTACTTC. Translated: CASSETSGGRETQYF.

The CDR3 loop is CASSQDELVNTEAFF. Here the CDR3 DNA reads TGCGCCAGCAGCCAAGATGAGTTAGTTAACACTGAAGCTTTCTTT. V gene TRBV4-1 combines with J gene TRBJ1-1; D ambiguous. Germline V gene data show CDR1 as MGHRA and CDR2 as YSYEKL. V was clipped by 0 bases and J by 2 bases, with 10 bases between them. CDR3 size: 15 residues.

The chain uses TRBV19 and TRBJ1-1; 9 bases match TRBD1. The CDR3 contains 16 residues. The germline V gene encodes CDR1 LNHDA and CDR2 SQIVND (reference sequence). Trimming took 5 bases from V and 1 from J; bases not matched to a gene: 8. The CDR3 reads CASSADWTGANTEAFF. DNA of the CDR3: TGTGCCAGTAGTGCGGATTGGACAGGGGCGAACACTGAAGCTTTCTTT.

This rearrangement joins TRBV6-4 to TRBJ1-2; D is unresolved. V lost 4 bases, J lost 5 bases, and 11 bases lay in between. The germline V gene encodes CDR1 MRHNA and CDR2 SNTAGT. The CDR3 has 13 amino acids. CDR3 nucleotides: TGTGCCAGCAGTGGAGGCACCCGATATGGCTACACCTTC. Its translation is CASSGGTRYGYTF.

The rearrangement uses TRBV27 and TRBJ1-4; tentatively, D is TRBD1 (6 bases). V was pared by 6 bases and J by 4 bases, with 12 bases between. Germline loops: CDR1 MNHEY, CDR2 SMNVEV (reference sequence). The CDR3 runs to 14 residues. This CDR3 is CASSLGRGNEKLFF. As DNA, the CDR3 is TGTGCCAGCAGCTTAGGCAGGGGTAATGAAAAACTGTTTTTT.

V and J are TRBV3-1 (or the pseudogene TRBV3-2) and TRBJ1-2; D unclear. Per germline, CDR1 LGHDT and CDR2 YNNKEL (reference sequence). V was cut by 1 base and J by 5 bases, with 11 bases left in between. The CDR3 sequence is 14 residues long. The CDR3 spells CASSQGPMRYGYTF. The CDR3 DNA reads as TGTGCCAGCAGCCAAGGACCTATGAGGTATGGCTACACCTTC.

The rearrangement links TRBV28 to TRBJ2-2; possibly TRBD2 for D (6 bases). Trimming stripped 6 bases from V and 0 bases from J, with 11 bases between. This CDR3 region has 15 residues. CDR1 MDHEN and CDR2 SYDVKM come from the germline V gene. CDR3 nucleotide sequence: TGTGCCAGCAGCACGCCGGGGGCGAACACCGGGGAGCTGTTTTTT. Encoded protein: CASSTPGANTGELFF.

This clone was seen a single time. The chain is built from TRBV6-1 and TRBJ1-5, with 7 bases aligning to TRBD1. Losses at the gene ends were 6 bases for V and 3 bases for J; bases not matched to a gene: 8. From germline, CDR1 is MNHNS and CDR2 SASEGT. The CDR3 has 15 residues. The CDR3 DNA follows: TGTGCCAGCAGCCTACACAGGGGAATCAATCAGCCCCAGCATTTT. This translates into CASSLHRGINQPQHF.

This rearrangement joins TRBV6-6 to TRBJ1-1, with D tentatively TRBD1 (6 bases). Germline assignment: CDR1 MNHNY and CDR2 SVGAGI (reference sequence). CDR3 size: 14 residues. Trimming cost V 8 bases and J 1 base, with 14 bases left between them. CDR3 sequence (DNA): TGTGCCAGCGAGGCCAGGGGTACGAACACTGAAGCTTTCTTT. Residues: CASEARGTNTEAFF.

This clone appeared a single time. The chain joins TRBV7-9 to TRBJ2-1, with 8 bases fitting TRBD2. The length of the CDR3 is 16 residues. Looked up from germline, CDR1 is SEHNR and CDR2 is FQNEAQ (reference sequence). With V trimmed by 3 bases and J by 7 bases, 11 bases remained unmatched. In DNA form, the CDR3 reads TGTGCCAGCAGCTTTGTACCGGGACTAGTAGCGAATGAGCAGTTCTTC. Protein product: CASSFVPGLVANEQFF.

The chain recombines TRBV20-1 with TRBJ1-4; 10 nucleotides align to TRBD1. Losses at the gene ends were 3 bases for V and 2 bases for J; bases not matched to a gene: 6. The germline V gene encodes CDR1 DFQATT and CDR2 SNEGSKA (reference sequence). The CDR3 is 16 residues long. The CDR3 nucleotides are TGCAGTGCTAGTCCGGGACAGGGGACGACTAATGAAAAACTGTTTTTT. Translation gives CSASPGQGTTNEKLFF.

The rearrangement joins TRBV9 to TRBJ2-6; the D is unclear. Germline loops: CDR1 SGDLS, CDR2 YYNGEE. The length of the CDR3 is 14 residues. V was cut by 1 base and J by 0 bases, with 2 bases left in between. Here the CDR3 DNA reads TGTGCCAGCAGCGTATACTCTGGGGCCAACGTCCTGACTTTC. The encoded protein is CASSVYSGANVLTF. The entire variable domain, with the rest obtained from reference TRBV9 and TRBJ2-6, is as follows: DSGVTQTPKHLITATGQRVTLRCSPRSGDLSVYWYQQSLDQGLQFLIQYYNGEERAKGNILERFSAQQFPDLHSELNLSSLELGDSALYFCASSVYSGANVLTFGAGSRLTVL.

This clone was detected once. This chain joins TRBV18 and TRBJ1-2; 9 bases are a match to TRBD1. The CDR3 length is 14 residues. Trimming removed 5 bases from V and 2 bases from J; junction bases left unmatched: 3. Germline V gives CDR1 KGHSH, CDR2 LQKENI. This CDR3 reads CASSEGTGNYGYTF. The CDR3 nucleotides are TGTGCCAGCTCAGAGGGGACAGGGAACTATGGCTACACCTTC.

The chain has TRBV4-1 and TRBJ2-3; no clear D. The CDR3 has 16 amino acids. The V end was cut by 1 base, the J end by 4 bases, with 15 bases between. Per the germline V gene, CDR1 is MGHRA and CDR2 is YSYEKL. DNA for the CDR3: TGCGCCAGCAGCCAAGTCGATTTGATACAGTCAGATACGCAGTATTTT. Its translation: CASSQVDLIQSDTQYF.

The CDR3 loop reads CASSQVPGEQYF. CDR3 nucleotide sequence: TGTGCCAGCAGCCAAGTCCCAGGCGAGCAGTACTTC. V and J are TRBV3-1 (or the pseudogene TRBV3-2) and TRBJ2-7, with unresolved D. The CDR3 extends over 12 amino acids. Trimming shortened V by 1 base and J by 6 bases, and 7 bases separated the two germline ends. CDR1 and CDR2 (germline): LGHDT, YNNKEL (reference sequence).